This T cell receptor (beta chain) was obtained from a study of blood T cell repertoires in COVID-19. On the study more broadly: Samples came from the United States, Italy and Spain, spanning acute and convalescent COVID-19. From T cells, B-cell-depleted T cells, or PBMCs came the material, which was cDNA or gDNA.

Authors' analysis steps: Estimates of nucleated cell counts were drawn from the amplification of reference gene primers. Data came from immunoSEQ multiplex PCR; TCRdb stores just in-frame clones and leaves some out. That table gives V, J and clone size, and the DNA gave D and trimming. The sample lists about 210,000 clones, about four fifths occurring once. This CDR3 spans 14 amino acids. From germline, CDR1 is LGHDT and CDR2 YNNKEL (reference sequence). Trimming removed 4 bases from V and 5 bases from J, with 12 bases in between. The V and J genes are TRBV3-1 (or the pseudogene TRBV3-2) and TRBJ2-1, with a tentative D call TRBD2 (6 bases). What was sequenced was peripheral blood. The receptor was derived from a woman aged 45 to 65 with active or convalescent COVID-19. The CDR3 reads CASSPLRLDNEQFF. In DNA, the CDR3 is TGTGCCAGCAGCCCCCTTAGACTAGACAATGAGCAGTTCTTC.